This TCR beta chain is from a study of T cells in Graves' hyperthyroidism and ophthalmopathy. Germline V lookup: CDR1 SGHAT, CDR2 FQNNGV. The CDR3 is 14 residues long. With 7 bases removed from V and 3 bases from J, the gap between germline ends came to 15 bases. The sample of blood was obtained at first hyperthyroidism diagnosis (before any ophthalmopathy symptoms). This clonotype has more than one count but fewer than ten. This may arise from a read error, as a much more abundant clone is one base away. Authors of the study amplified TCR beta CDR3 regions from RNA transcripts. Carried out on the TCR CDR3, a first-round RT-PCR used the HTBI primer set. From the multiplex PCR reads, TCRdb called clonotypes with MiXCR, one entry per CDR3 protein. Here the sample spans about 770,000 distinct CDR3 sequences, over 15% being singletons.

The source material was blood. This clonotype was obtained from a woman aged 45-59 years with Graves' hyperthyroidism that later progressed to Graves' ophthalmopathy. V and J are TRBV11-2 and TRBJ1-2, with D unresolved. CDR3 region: CASILLGGDYGYTF. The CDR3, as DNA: TGTGCCAGCATCCTACTCGGAGGAGACTATGGCTACACCTTC. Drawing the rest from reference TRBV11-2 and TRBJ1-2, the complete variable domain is EAGVAQSPRYKIIEKRQSVAFWCNPISGHATLYWYQQILGQGPKLLIQFQNNGVVDDSQLPKDRFSAERLKGVDSTLKIQPAKLEDSAVYLCASILLGGDYGYTFGSGTRLTVV.